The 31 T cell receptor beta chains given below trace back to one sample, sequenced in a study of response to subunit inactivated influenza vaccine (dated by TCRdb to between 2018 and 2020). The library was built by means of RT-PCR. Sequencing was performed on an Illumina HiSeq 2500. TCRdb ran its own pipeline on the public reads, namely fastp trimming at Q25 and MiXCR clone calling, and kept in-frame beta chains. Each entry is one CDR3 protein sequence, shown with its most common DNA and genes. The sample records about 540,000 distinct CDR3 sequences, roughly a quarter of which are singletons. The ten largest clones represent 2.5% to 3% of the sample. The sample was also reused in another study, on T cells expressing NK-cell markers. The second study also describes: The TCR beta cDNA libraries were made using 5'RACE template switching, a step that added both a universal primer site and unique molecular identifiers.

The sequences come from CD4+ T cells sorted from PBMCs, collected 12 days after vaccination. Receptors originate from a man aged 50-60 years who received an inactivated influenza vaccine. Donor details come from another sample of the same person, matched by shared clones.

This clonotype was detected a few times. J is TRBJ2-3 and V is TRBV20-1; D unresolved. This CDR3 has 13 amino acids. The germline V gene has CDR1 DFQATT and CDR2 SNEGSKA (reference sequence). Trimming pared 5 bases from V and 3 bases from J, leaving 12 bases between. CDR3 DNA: TGCAGTGCTCCAGACTGGCGAACAGATACGCAGTATTTT. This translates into CSAPDWRTDTQYF.

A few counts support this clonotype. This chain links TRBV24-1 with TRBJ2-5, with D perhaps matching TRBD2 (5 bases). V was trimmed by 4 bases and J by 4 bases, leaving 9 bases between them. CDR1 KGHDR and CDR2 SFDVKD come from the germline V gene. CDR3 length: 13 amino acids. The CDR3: CATSEAGPETQYF. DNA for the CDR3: TGTGCCACCAGTGAGGCGGGTCCAGAGACCCAGTACTTC.

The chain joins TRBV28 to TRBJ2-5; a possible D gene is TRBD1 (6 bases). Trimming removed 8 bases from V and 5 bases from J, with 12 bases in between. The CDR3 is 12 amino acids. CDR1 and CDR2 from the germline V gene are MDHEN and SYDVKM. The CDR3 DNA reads TGTGCCAGCTACAGGGTGGGGGAGACCCAGTACTTC. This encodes CASYRVGETQYF.

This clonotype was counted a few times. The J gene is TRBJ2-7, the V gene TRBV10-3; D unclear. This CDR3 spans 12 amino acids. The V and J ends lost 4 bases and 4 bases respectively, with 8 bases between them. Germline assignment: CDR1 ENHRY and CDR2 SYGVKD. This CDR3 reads CAISATLYEQYF. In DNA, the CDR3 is TGTGCCATCAGTGCTACCCTTTACGAGCAGTACTTC.

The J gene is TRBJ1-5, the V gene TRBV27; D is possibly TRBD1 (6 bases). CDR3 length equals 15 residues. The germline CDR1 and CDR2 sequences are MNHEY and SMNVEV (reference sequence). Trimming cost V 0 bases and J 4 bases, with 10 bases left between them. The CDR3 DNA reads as TGTGCCAGCAGTTTATCGAGCACAGGGAATCAGCCCCAGCATTTT. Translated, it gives CASSLSSTGNQPQHF.

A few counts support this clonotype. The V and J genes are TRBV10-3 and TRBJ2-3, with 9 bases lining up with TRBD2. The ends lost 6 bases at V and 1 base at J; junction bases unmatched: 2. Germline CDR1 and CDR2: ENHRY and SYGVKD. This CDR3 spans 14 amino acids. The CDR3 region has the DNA TGTGCCATCAGAGTAGCGGGGGGCACAGATACGCAGTATTTT. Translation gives CAIRVAGGTDTQYF.

DNA for the CDR3: TGTGCCAGCACACGTTCCGGACCAAATGAGCAGTTCTTC. Its translation: CASTRSGPNEQFF. This chain links TRBV7-9 with TRBJ2-1; D gene ambiguous. CDR3 size: 13 residues. Germline V CDR1 and CDR2: SEHNR, FQNEAQ (reference sequence). With 7 bases removed from V and 7 bases from J, the gap between germline ends came to 14 bases.

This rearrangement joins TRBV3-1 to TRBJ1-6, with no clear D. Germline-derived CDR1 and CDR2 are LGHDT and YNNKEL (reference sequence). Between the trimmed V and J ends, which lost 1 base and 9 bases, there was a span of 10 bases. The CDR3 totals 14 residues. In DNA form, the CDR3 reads TGTGCCAGCAGCCAAGTAGGCGACGGTTCACCCCTCCACTTT. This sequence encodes CASSQVGDGSPLHF.

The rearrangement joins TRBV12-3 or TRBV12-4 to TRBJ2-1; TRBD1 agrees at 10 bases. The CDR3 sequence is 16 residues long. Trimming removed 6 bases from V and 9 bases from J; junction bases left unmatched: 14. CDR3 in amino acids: CASRLGTGASGSEQFF. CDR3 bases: TGTGCCAGCAGGCTCGGGACAGGGGCCTCCGGGAGTGAGCAGTTCTTC.

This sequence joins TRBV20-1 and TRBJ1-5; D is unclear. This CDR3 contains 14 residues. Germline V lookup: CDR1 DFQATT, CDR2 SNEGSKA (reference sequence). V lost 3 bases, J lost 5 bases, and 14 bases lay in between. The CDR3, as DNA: TGCAGTGCTAGCCCTCGACTCGGTGATCAGCCCCAGCATTTT. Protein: CSASPRLGDQPQHF.

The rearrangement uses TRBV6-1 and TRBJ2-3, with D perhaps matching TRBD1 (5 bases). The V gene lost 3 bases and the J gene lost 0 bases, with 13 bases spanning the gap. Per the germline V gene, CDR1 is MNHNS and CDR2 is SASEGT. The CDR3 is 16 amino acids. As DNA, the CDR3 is TGTGCCAGCAGTGATGTAGGGGCCCCTAGCACAGATACGCAGTATTTT. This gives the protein CASSDVGAPSTDTQYF.

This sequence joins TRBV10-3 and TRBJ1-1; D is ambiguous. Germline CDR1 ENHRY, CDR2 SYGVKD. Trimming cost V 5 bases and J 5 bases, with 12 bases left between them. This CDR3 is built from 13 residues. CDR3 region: CAISSPGGTEAFF. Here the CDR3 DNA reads TGTGCCATCAGTTCTCCTGGAGGAACTGAAGCTTTCTTT.

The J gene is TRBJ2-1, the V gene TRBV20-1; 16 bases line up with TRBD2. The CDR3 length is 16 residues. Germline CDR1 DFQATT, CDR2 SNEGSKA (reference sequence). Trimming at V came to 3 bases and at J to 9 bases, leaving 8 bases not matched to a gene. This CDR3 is CSASSGTSGGAGEQFF. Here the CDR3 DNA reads TGCAGTGCTAGCTCCGGGACTAGCGGGGGGGCGGGTGAGCAGTTCTTC.

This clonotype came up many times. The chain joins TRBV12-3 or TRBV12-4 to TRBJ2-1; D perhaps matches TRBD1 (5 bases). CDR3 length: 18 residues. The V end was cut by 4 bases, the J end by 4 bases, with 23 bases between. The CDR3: CASSSAVGSRQKYNEQFF. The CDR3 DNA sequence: TGTGCCAGCAGTTCCGCCGTGGGTTCCAGACAGAAATACAATGAGCAGTTCTTC.

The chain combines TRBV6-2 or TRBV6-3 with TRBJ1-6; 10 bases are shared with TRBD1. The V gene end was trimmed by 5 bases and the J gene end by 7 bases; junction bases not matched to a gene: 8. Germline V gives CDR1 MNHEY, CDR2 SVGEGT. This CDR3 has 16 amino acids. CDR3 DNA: TGTGCCAGCAGTCGCTCGGGACAGGGGAACAATTCACCCCTCCACTTT. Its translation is CASSRSGQGNNSPLHF.

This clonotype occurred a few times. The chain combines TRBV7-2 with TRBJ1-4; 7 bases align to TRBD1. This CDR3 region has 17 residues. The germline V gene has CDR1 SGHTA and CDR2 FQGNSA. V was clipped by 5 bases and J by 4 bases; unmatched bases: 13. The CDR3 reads CASSLRQGGALNEKLFF. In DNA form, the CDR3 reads TGTGCCAGCAGCCTCCGACAGGGAGGGGCCCTTAATGAAAAACTGTTTTTT.

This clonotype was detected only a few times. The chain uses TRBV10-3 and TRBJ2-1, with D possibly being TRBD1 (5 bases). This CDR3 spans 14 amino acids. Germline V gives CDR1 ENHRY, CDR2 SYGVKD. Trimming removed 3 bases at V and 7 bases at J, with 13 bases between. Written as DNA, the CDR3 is TGTGCCATCAGTGAAGCCAGGGCAGTGAATGAGCAGTTCTTC. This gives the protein CAISEARAVNEQFF.

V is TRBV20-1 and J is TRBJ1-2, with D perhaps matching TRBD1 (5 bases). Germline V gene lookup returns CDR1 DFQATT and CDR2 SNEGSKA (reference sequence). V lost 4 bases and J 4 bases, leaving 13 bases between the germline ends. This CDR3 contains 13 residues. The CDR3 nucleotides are TGCAGTGCTACCGATGGGACGGTCTATGGCTACACCTTC. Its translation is CSATDGTVYGYTF.

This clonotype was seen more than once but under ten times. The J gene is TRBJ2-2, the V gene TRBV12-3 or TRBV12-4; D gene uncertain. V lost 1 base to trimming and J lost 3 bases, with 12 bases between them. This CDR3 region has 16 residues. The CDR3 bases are TGTGCCAGCAGTTTAGGACCGGCCAGTGACACCGGGGAGCTGTTTTTT. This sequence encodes CASSLGPASDTGELFF.

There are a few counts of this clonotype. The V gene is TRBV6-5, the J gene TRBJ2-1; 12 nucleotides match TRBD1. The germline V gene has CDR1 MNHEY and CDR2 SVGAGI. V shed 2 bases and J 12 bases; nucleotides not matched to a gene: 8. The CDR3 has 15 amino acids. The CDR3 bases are TGTGCCAGCAGTTACCCGGGACAGGGGGCGCTGGGGCAGTTCTTC. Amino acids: CASSYPGQGALGQFF.

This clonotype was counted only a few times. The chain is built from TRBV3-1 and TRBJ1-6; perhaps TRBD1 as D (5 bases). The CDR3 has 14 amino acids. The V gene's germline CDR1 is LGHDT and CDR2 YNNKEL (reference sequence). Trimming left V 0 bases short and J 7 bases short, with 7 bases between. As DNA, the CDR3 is TGTGCCAGCAGCCAAGAGGGGGGGAATTCACCCCTCCACTTT. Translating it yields CASSQEGGNSPLHF.

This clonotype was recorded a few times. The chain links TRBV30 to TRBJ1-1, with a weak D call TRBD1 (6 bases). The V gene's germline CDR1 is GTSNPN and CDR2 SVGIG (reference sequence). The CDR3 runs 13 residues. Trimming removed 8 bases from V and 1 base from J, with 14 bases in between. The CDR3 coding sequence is TGTGCCCGAAGATCGGGACAGAACACTGAAGCTTTCTTT. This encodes CARRSGQNTEAFF. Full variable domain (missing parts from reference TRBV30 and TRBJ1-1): SQTIHQWPATLVQPVGSPLSLECTVEGTSNPNLYWYRQAAGRGLQLLFYSVGIGQISSEVPQNLSASRPQDRQFILSSKKLLLSDSGFYLCARRSGQNTEAFFGQGTRLTVV.

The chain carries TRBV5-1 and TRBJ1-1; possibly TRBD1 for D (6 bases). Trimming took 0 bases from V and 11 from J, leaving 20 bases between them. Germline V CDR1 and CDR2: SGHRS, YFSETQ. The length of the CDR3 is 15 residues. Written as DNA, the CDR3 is TGCGCCAGCAGCTTGGAAGGGGGAGGGCCCTTAAAGGCTTTCTTT. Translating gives CASSLEGGGPLKAFF.

The DNA for the CDR3 is TGTGCCAGCAGAAACCACCGCCGGGGTACGTACGAGCAGTACTTC. Translating gives CASRNHRRGTYEQYF. This chain links TRBV6-2 or TRBV6-3 with TRBJ2-7, with a weak D call TRBD2 (5 bases). V lost 6 bases and J 4 bases, leaving 19 bases between the germline ends. CDR1 and CDR2 (germline): MNHEY, SVGEGT. The CDR3 loop spans 15 amino acids.

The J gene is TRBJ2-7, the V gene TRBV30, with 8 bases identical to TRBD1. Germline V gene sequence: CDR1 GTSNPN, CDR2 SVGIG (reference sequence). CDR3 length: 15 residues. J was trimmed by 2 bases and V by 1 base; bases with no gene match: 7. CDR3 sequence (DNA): TGTGCCTGGAGTGCGATGGGACAGGTTCCCTACGAGCAGTACTTC. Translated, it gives CAWSAMGQVPYEQYF.

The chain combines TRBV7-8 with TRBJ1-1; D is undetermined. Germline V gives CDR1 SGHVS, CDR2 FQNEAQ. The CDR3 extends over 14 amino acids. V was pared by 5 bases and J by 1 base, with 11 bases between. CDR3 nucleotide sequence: TGTGCCAGCAGCCCCCTGGTTACGAACACTGAAGCTTTCTTT. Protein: CASSPLVTNTEAFF.

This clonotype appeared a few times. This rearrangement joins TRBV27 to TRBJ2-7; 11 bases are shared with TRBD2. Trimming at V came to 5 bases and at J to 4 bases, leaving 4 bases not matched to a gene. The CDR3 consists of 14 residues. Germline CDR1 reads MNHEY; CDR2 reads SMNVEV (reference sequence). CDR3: CASSPRLAGYEQYF. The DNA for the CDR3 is TGTGCCAGCAGTCCCCGACTAGCGGGGTACGAGCAGTACTTC.

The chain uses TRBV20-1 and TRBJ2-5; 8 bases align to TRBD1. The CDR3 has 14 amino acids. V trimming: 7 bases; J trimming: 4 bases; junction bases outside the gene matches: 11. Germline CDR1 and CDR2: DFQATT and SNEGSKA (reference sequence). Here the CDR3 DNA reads TGCAGTGTTTCCACCCGACAGGGGCGAGAGACCCAGTACTTC. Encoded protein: CSVSTRQGRETQYF.

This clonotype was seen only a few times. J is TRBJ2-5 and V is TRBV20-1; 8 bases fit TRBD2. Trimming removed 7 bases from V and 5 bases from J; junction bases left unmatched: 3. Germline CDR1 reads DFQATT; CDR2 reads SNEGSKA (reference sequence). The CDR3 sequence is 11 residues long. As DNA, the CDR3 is TGCAGTGTTAGGACTAGCGAGACCCAGTACTTC. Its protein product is CSVRTSETQYF.

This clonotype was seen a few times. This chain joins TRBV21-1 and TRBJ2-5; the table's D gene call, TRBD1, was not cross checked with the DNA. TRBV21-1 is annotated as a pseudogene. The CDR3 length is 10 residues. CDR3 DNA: TGTGCCAGCAGCCGGCCACAGGGGGACTTC. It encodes CASSRPQGDF.

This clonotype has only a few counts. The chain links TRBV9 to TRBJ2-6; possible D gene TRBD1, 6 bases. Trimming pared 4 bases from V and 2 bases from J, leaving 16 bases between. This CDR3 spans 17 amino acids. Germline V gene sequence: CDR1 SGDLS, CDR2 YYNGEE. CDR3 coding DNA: TGTGCCAGCAGCAAGCGGTATGGGGGCGCTGGGGCCAACGTCCTGACTTTC. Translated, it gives CASSKRYGGAGANVLTF. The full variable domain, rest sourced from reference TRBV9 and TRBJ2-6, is DSGVTQTPKHLITATGQRVTLRCSPRSGDLSVYWYQQSLDQGLQFLIQYYNGEERAKGNILERFSAQQFPDLHSELNLSSLELGDSALYFCASSKRYGGAGANVLTFGAGSRLTVL.